Listed below are T cell receptor beta chains from one sample, sequenced in a study of shared clonotypes between healthy human individuals. Some clones are missing from TCRdb's copy, which holds only in-frame ones; the method was immunoSEQ multiplex PCR. In the table there are 2 million to 2.5 million clones, about 93% of which are singletons. Sequenced: naive CD8+ T cells from PBMCs. The receptor source for this set is a young man in good health. Some clones in this sample may be carry-over from other donors' samples. Both conserved end residues are part of each CDR3. D genes are given only for firm matches. Only some rows state a clone size, as once, few, many or a class for expanded clones.

>16|TRBD1|TRBV27|TRBJ2-7|NA
CASSLGIGTGSYEQYF
>15|NA|TRBV28|TRBJ1-5|NA
CASSSGTGNNQPQHF
>16|NA|TRBV13|TRBJ1-1|NA
CASSQGPGAADLEAFF
>14|TRBD2|TRBV6-5|TRBJ2-1|NA
CATRLAGGPNEQFF
>12|NA|TRBV12-5|TRBJ2-1|NA
CASGYQVGEQFF
>18|TRBD2|TRBV28|TRBJ2-1|NA
CASSSASFLAGLIPEQFF
>16|TRBD2|TRBV11-2|TRBJ2-7|NA
CASRRGLAGHNYEQYF
>14|NA|TRBV14|TRBJ2-5|NA
CASSHRGVQETQYF
>13|NA|TRBV25-1|TRBJ2-3|NA
CATLSDRTDTQYF
>16|TRBD2|TRBV4-2|TRBJ2-3|NA
CASSPTSGRTPDTQYF
>16|NA|TRBV7-9|TRBJ1-4|NA
CASSPRTAATNEKLFF
>10|NA|TRBV23-1|TRBJ2-3|NA
CAKQRRTQYF
>12|NA|TRBV9|TRBJ2-2|NA
CASSYRAGELFF
>13|NA|TRBV4-1|TRBJ2-7|NA
CASSPNDGYEQYF
>20|TRBD2|TRBV9|TRBJ2-1|NA
CASSVGVRTSGRAGYNEQFF
>14|NA|TRBV5-4|TRBJ1-5|NA
CAFFVVASNQPQHF
>13|TRBD2|TRBV10-3|TRBJ2-5|NA
CAIKASGVGEQYF
>17|TRBD1|TRBV11-2|TRBJ2-7|NA
CASSWRLVDRGVNEQYF
>16|TRBD2|TRBV5-4|TRBJ2-1|NA
CASSLAVGLADNEQFF
>14|NA|TRBV6-5|TRBJ2-7|NA
CASSPTGEGYEQYF
>13|NA|TRBV11-2|TRBJ2-2|NA
CASSFVDTGELFF
>15|NA|TRBV7-9|TRBJ2-7|NA
CASSEPTVPGNEQYF
>11|NA|TRBV29-1|TRBJ1-1|few
CSVERGVDAFF
>14|NA|TRBV9|TRBJ1-6|NA
CASARGSYNSPLHF
>11|NA|TRBV10-2|TRBJ2-7|NA
CASSDPYEQYF
>13|NA|TRBV7-9|TRBJ2-3|NA
CASSDTGTDTQYF